The T cell receptor (beta chain) under discussion was sequenced for a study of T cells in tuberculosis. Latent tuberculosis screening used tuberculin skin test and IGRA at entry. Using immunoSEQ multiplex PCR, the repertoire was profiled, and TCRdb retains in-frame clones only, with some absent. The sample lists 25,000 to 30,000 clones; over 85% were seen once. The CDR3 is 15 residues long. With 4 bases clipped from V and 3 bases from J, the junction kept 6 bases outside the gene matches. The germline V gene has CDR1 MNHNY and CDR2 SVGAGI (reference sequence). The TCR was taken from a donor aged 10 to 29 with latent tuberculosis or without tuberculosis infection. Sequencing was carried out using PBMCs. The chain carries TRBV6-6 and TRBJ2-7, with TRBD1 matching over 10 bases. CDR3 nucleotide sequence: TGTGCCAGCAGTTCAGGACAGGGGGGAGGCTACGAGCAGTACTTC. This gives the protein CASSSGQGGGYEQYF.